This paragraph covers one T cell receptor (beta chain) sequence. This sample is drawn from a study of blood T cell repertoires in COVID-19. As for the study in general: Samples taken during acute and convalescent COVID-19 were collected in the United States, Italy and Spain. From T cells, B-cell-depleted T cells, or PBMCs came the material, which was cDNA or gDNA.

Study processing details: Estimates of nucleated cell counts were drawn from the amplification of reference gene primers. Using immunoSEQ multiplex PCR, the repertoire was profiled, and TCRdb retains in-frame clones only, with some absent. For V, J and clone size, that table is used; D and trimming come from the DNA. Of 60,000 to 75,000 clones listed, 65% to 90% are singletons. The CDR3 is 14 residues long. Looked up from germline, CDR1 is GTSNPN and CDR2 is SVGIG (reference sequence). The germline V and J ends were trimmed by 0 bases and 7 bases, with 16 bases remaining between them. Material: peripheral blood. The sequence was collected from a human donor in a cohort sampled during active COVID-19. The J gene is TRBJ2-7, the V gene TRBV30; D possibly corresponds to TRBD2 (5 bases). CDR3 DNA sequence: TGTGCCTGGAGTGTGGGAGCAGGAACGGGGGAGCAGTACTTC. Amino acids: CAWSVGAGTGEQYF.